A selection of T cell receptor beta chains follows, all from one sample in a study of blood T cell repertoires in COVID-19. Method: immunoSEQ multiplex PCR; TCRdb's copy keeps in-frame clones and lacks some. Among around 360,000 clones listed, around 87% were seen once. Material for sequencing was peripheral blood. Receptors were obtained from a woman aged 25-40 years with COVID-19, enrolled during active disease. The CDR3 runs from the conserved cysteine through the conserved F or W. The order of the fields is D gene, clone size, CDR3 length, V gene, J gene, CDR3 DNA, CDR3 protein. The D gene is left open where the match is weak. Size values are once, few and many counts, or a class for expanded clones, and some rows have none.

>TRBD1|-|13|TRBV6-5|TRBJ1-1
TGTGCCAGCAGTACAGGGGGCCACACTGAAGCTTTCTTT
CASSTGGHTEAFF
>-|once|14|TRBV28|TRBJ1-5
TGTGCCAGCAGTGAACAGGCTAATGGGCAGCCCCAGCATTTT
CASSEQANGQPQHF
>TRBD2|-|17|TRBV10-3|TRBJ2-3
TGTGCCATCAGTGAGAGGGGGACTAGCGGGCCCACAGATACGCAGTATTTT
CAISERGTSGPTDTQYF
>TRBD1|-|13|TRBV6-6|TRBJ1-2
TGTGCCAGCAGTTCACAGGGGGCCTATGGCTACACCTTC
CASSSQGAYGYTF
>-|-|14|TRBV13|TRBJ1-1
TGTGCCAGCCGGATCCTACGGGGGAACACTGAAGCTTTCTTT
CASRILRGNTEAFF
>-|-|14|TRBV6-2/TRBV6-3|TRBJ2-7
TGTGCCAGCAGTTACTCAGGGGTTAGTTACGAGCAGTACTTC
CASSYSGVSYEQYF
>-|-|16|TRBV10-1|TRBJ2-3
TGCGCCAGCAGTCCCCATAGCGGCAAGATTGCAGATACGCAGTATTTT
CASSPHSGKIADTQYF
>TRBD2|-|16|TRBV2|TRBJ2-3
TGTGCCAGCAGCCACCTCCTAGCGGGAAAGACAGATACGCAGTATTTT
CASSHLLAGKTDTQYF
>TRBD2|-|14|TRBV27|TRBJ2-3
TGTGCCAGCAGGGATAGCGGGAGTGGGGATACGCAGTATTTT
CASRDSGSGDTQYF
>-|-|14|TRBV27|TRBJ2-1
TGTGCCAGCAGTTTGTCCGGGGGTGGGTTTGAGCAGTTCTTC
CASSLSGGGFEQFF
>-|few|15|TRBV28|TRBJ1-5
TGTGCCAGCAGTTCGGCGGGGGCTGGCAATCAGCCCCAGCATTTT
CASSSAGAGNQPQHF
>-|once|13|TRBV5-8|TRBJ2-7
TGTGCCAGCAGCTTGACTAGTTTCTACGAGCAGTACTTC
CASSLTSFYEQYF
>TRBD2|-|16|TRBV6-1|TRBJ2-7
TGTGCCAGCAGTGAACCCGGACTAGCGGGAGGGTACGAGCAGTACTTC
CASSEPGLAGGYEQYF
>-|-|14|TRBV28|TRBJ2-1
TGTGCCAGCAGTCCCATACAGGGTTCGGCTGAGCAGTTCTTC
CASSPIQGSAEQFF
>-|few|14|TRBV7-9|TRBJ2-7
TGTGCCAGCAGCTTGCCGGGACAACCCTACGAGCAGTACTTC
CASSLPGQPYEQYF
>TRBD2|-|17|TRBV27|TRBJ2-3
TGTGCCAGCAGTGCCCCGGGCCTGGGGGGGTACACAGATACGCAGTATTTT
CASSAPGLGGYTDTQYF
>-|few|12|TRBV12-3/TRBV12-4|TRBJ1-5
TGTGCCAGCAGCCTGGGCCTTCCGCCCCAGCATTTT
CASSLGLPPQHF
>TRBD1|-|15|TRBV6-4|TRBJ2-2
TGTGCCAGCAGTGAGACAGGGGGCCTCACCGGGGAGCTGTTTTTT
CASSETGGLTGELFF
>-|-|12|TRBV15|TRBJ2-1
TGTGCCACCAGCAGAGAGAGGCATGAGCAGTTCTTC
CATSRERHEQFF
>-|once|15|TRBV2|TRBJ2-5
TGTGCCAGCACTACAGGGGGGAGGGCCTGGGAGACCCAGTACTTC
CASTTGGRAWETQYF
>TRBD1|few|12|TRBV12-3/TRBV12-4|TRBJ1-2
TGTGCCAGCAGTTCGACAGGGCCCGGCTACACCTTC
CASSSTGPGYTF
>-|-|13|TRBV30|TRBJ2-7
TGTGCCTGGAGTGTTGGGGGAGGCTACGAGCAGTACTTC
CAWSVGGGYEQYF
>-|-|15|TRBV5-1|TRBJ1-6
TGCGCCAGCAGCTTACAGGGCCCATCAGACTCACCCCTCCACTTT
CASSLQGPSDSPLHF
>-|few|14|TRBV28|TRBJ1-5
TGTGCCAGCAGTTTAGAGGGGGGCAATCAGCCCCAGCATTTT
CASSLEGGNQPQHF
>-|-|16|TRBV7-3|TRBJ2-2
TGTGCCAGCAGCCTTGGACAGTTCGCGAACACCGGGGAGCTGTTTTTT
CASSLGQFANTGELFF
>-|-|15|TRBV6-5|TRBJ1-1
TGTGCCAGCAGTTACCGGGGGTCGATAAACACTGAAGCTTTCTTT
CASSYRGSINTEAFF
>-|-|16|TRBV2|TRBJ2-2
TGTGCCAGCAGGGACGGGATTAGAGGTCGCACCGGGGAGCTGTTTTTT
CASRDGIRGRTGELFF
>TRBD2|-|15|TRBV9|TRBJ2-1
TGTGCCAGCAGCGTAGAAGCGGGAGGGTTCGGGGAGCAGTTCTTC
CASSVEAGGFGEQFF
>TRBD1|few|15|TRBV18|TRBJ1-1
TGTGCCAGTCTGAGACAGGGAGGCATGAACACTGAAGCTTTCTTT
CASLRQGGMNTEAFF
>-|-|19|TRBV12-1|TRBJ2-4
TGTGCCAGCAGCTTTGCGCGGGAGGGCCGTTGGTGGGGCAAAAACATTCAGTACTTC
CASSFAREGRWWGKNIQYF
>-|-|13|TRBV2|TRBJ2-7
TGTGCCAGCAAATTCCGACCCATCGGGGAACAGTACTTC
CASKFRPIGEQYF
>TRBD2|-|15|TRBV28|TRBJ2-3
TGTGCCAGCAGTTTAGGCGGGAGGTTCACAGATACGCAGTATTTT
CASSLGGRFTDTQYF
>TRBD2|-|15|TRBV18|TRBJ2-5
TGTGCCAGCTCACCGGCCGGGACTAGCGGGAAGACCCAGTACTTC
CASSPAGTSGKTQYF
>TRBD2|-|15|TRBV3-1/TRBV3-2|TRBJ2-1
TGTGCCAGCAGCTTCGGACTAGCGCACAACAATGAGCAGTTCTTC
CASSFGLAHNNEQFF